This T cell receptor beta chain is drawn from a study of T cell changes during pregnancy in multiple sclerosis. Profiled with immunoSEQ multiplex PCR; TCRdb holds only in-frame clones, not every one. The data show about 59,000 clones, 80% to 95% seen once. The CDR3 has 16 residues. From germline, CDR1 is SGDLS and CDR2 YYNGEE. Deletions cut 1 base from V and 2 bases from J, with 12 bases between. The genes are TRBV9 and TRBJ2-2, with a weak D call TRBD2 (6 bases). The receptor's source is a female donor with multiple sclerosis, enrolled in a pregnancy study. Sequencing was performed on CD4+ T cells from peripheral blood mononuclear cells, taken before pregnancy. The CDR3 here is CASSVRGGVNTGELFF. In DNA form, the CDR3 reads TGTGCCAGCAGCGTAAGGGGCGGGGTAAACACCGGGGAGCTGTTTTTT.